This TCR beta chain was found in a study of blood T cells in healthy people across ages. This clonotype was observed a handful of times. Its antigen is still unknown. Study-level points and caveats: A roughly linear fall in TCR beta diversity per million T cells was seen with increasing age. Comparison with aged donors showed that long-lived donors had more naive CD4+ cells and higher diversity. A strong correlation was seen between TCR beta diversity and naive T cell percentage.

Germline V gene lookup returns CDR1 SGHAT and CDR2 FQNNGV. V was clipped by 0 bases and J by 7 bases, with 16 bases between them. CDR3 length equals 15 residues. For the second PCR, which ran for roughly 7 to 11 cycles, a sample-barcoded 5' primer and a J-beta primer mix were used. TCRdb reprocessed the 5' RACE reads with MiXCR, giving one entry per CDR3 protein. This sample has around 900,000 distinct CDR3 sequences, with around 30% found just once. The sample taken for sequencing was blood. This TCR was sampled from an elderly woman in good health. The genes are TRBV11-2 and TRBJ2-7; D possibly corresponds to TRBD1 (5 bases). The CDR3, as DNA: TGTGCCAGCAGCTTAGACAGGGTGACCTACAATGAGCAGTACTTC. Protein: CASSLDRVTYNEQYF. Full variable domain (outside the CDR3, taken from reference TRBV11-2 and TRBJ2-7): EAGVAQSPRYKIIEKRQSVAFWCNPISGHATLYWYQQILGQGPKLLIQFQNNGVVDDSQLPKDRFSAERLKGVDSTLKIQPAKLEDSAVYLCASSLDRVTYNEQYFGPGTRLTVT.